These 19 T cell receptor beta chains share one sample of origin, sequenced in a study of T-cell memory formation after mild COVID-19. Using its own MiXCR run on the 5' RACE reads, TCRdb lists one record per CDR3 protein. The sample lists hundreds of thousands of distinct CDR3 sequences, about 23% seen once, with about 12% in the top ten. The sample was PBMCs or a T cell subset sorted from them (not recorded which). The receptors stem from an adult woman who had mild COVID-19 (a few samples of this study predate the infection). Cell type and time point are not known.

V and J are TRBV5-1 and TRBJ2-3; D may match TRBD1 or TRBD2 (5 bases each). Germline values: CDR1 SGHRS, CDR2 YFSETQ. The germline V and J ends were trimmed by 1 base and 1 base, with 10 bases remaining between them. CDR3 length: 15 amino acids. DNA of the CDR3: TGCGCCAGCAGCTTGTTGGGGGACCGCACAGATACGCAGTATTTT. It yields the protein CASSLLGDRTDTQYF.

The chain couples TRBV5-1 to TRBJ1-1; the D gene is possibly TRBD1 (5 bases). Germline loops: CDR1 SGHRS, CDR2 YFSETQ. V shed 4 bases and J shed 3 bases, with 13 bases lying between them. The length of the CDR3 is 14 residues. The DNA for the CDR3 is TGCGCCAGCAGCGTGGCGCTGGGGGACACTGAAGCTTTCTTT. It specifies CASSVALGDTEAFF.

The J gene is TRBJ1-2, the V gene TRBV13; tentative D call: TRBD1 (5 bases). The CDR3 is 15 amino acids. Germline V gives CDR1 PRHDT, CDR2 FYEKMQ (reference sequence). Deletions cut 5 bases from V and 7 bases from J, with 20 bases between. As DNA, the CDR3 is TGTGCCAGCAGCCTGCTTTGGGGCGAAGATGGTGGCTACACCTTC. It codes for CASSLLWGEDGGYTF.

This clonotype was counted only a few times. Here the CDR3 reads CASSLRDWQYEQYF. For the CDR3, the DNA is TGCGCCAGCAGCTTGAGGGACTGGCAGTACGAGCAGTACTTC. This chain links TRBV5-1 with TRBJ2-7, with D possibly matching TRBD2 (6 bases). The CDR3 length is 14 residues. Germline V lookup: CDR1 SGHRS, CDR2 YFSETQ. Trimming pared 1 base from V and 4 bases from J, leaving 12 bases between.

The genes are TRBV20-1 and TRBJ1-3; 8 nucleotides match TRBD1. Germline V CDR1 and CDR2: DFQATT, SNEGSKA (reference sequence). The CDR3 runs 19 residues. J was trimmed by 0 bases and V by 1 base; bases with no gene match: 14. Written as DNA, the CDR3 is TGCAGTGCTAGAGGGGTAGGACAGGGAAATCCCTCCTCTGGAAACACCATATATTTT. Translation: CSARGVGQGNPSSGNTIYF.

The chain combines TRBV9 with TRBJ2-1; either TRBD1 or TRBD2 may fit D (6 bases each). Germline CDR1 reads SGDLS; CDR2 reads YYNGEE. The CDR3 loop spans 16 amino acids. V lost 0 bases to trimming and J lost 5 bases, with 15 bases between them. The CDR3 region is CASSVGALRGDNEQFF. The CDR3 nucleotides read TGTGCCAGCAGCGTAGGGGCGTTAAGGGGGGACAATGAGCAGTTCTTC.

The CDR3 nucleotides are TGCGCCAGCAGCCAAGCTCTCCCACTGACAAGCTCCTACGAGCAGTACTTC. This gives the protein CASSQALPLTSSYEQYF. This sequence joins TRBV4-3 and TRBJ2-7; D not resolved. This CDR3 is 17 amino acids long. Germline V gives CDR1 LGHNA, CDR2 YSLEER. The ends were cut back, 1 base at V and 0 bases at J, with 16 bases in the middle.

The V gene is TRBV7-9, the J gene TRBJ2-1; TRBD2 is a possible D gene (6 bases). This CDR3 has 15 amino acids. Germline V gene sequence: CDR1 SEHNR, CDR2 FQNEAQ (reference sequence). V was trimmed by 6 bases and J by 0 bases, leaving 12 bases between them. The CDR3 DNA follows: TGTGCCAGCAGGGGCGGGACGAGCTCCTACAATGAGCAGTTCTTC. Its protein is CASRGGTSSYNEQFF.

The chain couples TRBV30 to TRBJ2-7; 8 bases match TRBD1. This CDR3 has 15 amino acids. Germline trimming cut 0 bases from V and 3 bases from J; bases unmatched to any gene: 7. The germline V gene encodes CDR1 GTSNPN and CDR2 SVGIG (reference sequence). CDR3 loop: CAWSVLGQGNYEQYF. The DNA for the CDR3 is TGTGCCTGGAGTGTACTTGGACAGGGAAACTACGAGCAGTACTTC.

This clonotype was seen a few times. The chain has TRBV5-1 and TRBJ2-3; D is uncertain. The CDR3 totals 14 residues. Trimming cost V 1 base and J 4 bases, with 10 bases left between them. Germline-derived CDR1 and CDR2 are SGHRS and YFSETQ. CDR3 sequence reads: CASSLSSWADTQYF. In DNA, the CDR3 is TGCGCCAGCAGCTTGAGTAGCTGGGCAGATACGCAGTATTTT.

The V gene is TRBV5-5, the J gene TRBJ2-5; D may be TRBD2 (6 bases). With 0 bases removed from V and 4 bases from J, the gap between germline ends came to 10 bases. CDR3 length equals 14 residues. Germline assignment: CDR1 SGHKS and CDR2 YYEKEE (reference sequence). CDR3 protein: CASSLVGTPETQYF. DNA for the CDR3: TGTGCCAGCAGCTTGGTGGGGACTCCAGAGACCCAGTACTTC. Full variable domain (missing parts from reference TRBV5-5 and TRBJ2-5): DAGVTQSPTHLIKTRGQQVTLRCSPISGHKSVSWYQQVLGQGPQFIFQYYEKEERGRGNFPDRFSARQFPNYSSELNVNALLLGDSALYLCASSLVGTPETQYFGPGTRLLVL.

The V call is TRBV6-2 or TRBV6-3, the J call TRBJ2-5; the D gene is possibly TRBD2 (5 bases). The germline V gene has CDR1 MNHEY and CDR2 SVGEGT. V was clipped by 6 bases and J by 8 bases, with 28 bases between them. The CDR3 sequence is 17 residues long. The CDR3 region has the DNA TGTGCCAGCAGCCTGGAGGCCACCGGCTTCAGCCAGAGCACCCAGTACTTC. Translation: CASSLEATGFSQSTQYF.

J is TRBJ1-2 and V is TRBV4-3; no firm D call. With 0 bases removed from V and 8 bases from J, the gap between germline ends came to 10 bases. Germline CDR1 reads LGHNA; CDR2 reads YSLEER. The CDR3 totals 13 residues. In nucleotides, the CDR3 is TGCGCCAGCAGCCAAGAGGGAGAAAGGGGCTACACCTTC. This encodes CASSQEGERGYTF.

This clonotype has more than one count but fewer than ten. The chain joins TRBV12-3 or TRBV12-4 to TRBJ2-3; 8 nucleotides align to TRBD2. V dropped 5 bases and J dropped 2; count of bases not matched to a gene: 6. The CDR3 extends over 15 amino acids. CDR3 loop: CASSLRRGDTDTQYF. CDR3 in DNA: TGTGCCAGCAGTCTGAGGCGGGGGGACACAGATACGCAGTATTTT.

This clonotype occurred a few times. The J gene is TRBJ1-5, the V gene TRBV19; possible D gene TRBD1, 5 bases. Trimming took 6 bases from V and 3 from J, leaving 6 bases between them. Germline values: CDR1 LNHDA, CDR2 SQIVND (reference sequence). The CDR3 is made up of 12 amino acids. The CDR3 region is CASSRANQPQHF. CDR3 DNA: TGTGCCAGTAGCAGGGCCAATCAGCCCCAGCATTTT. The full variable domain, in which reference TRBV19 and TRBJ1-5 provide the parts outside the CDR3, is DGGITQSPKYLFRKEGQNVTLSCEQNLNHDAMYWYRQDPGQGLRLIYYSQIVNDFQKGDIAEGYSVSREKKESFPLTVTSAQKNPTAFYLCASSRANQPQHFGDGTRLSIL.

This clonotype has more than one count but fewer than ten. The chain uses TRBV5-1 and TRBJ2-7; D perhaps matches TRBD2 (5 bases). The V gene's germline CDR1 is SGHRS and CDR2 YFSETQ. The CDR3 runs 13 residues. V dropped 4 bases and J dropped 7 bases, with 15 bases sitting between them. The CDR3 region is CASSLDWILEQYF. The CDR3 coding sequence is TGCGCCAGCAGCCTGGACTGGATCCTGGAGCAGTACTTC.

The V call is TRBV7-9, the J call TRBJ1-1; TRBD1 is a possible D gene (5 bases). The CDR3 spans 16 residues. The germline V gene has CDR1 SEHNR and CDR2 FQNEAQ (reference sequence). V shed 1 base and J shed 4 bases, with 16 bases lying between them. The CDR3 loop reads CASSLGGSSGGTEAFF. CDR3 bases: TGTGCCAGCAGCTTAGGGGGAAGTTCCGGGGGCACTGAAGCTTTCTTT.

The table lists this clonotype with a few counts. This chain connects TRBV9 to TRBJ2-3; 7 positions agree with TRBD1. V trimming: 5 bases; J trimming: 0 bases; junction bases outside the gene matches: 6. The CDR3 has 15 amino acids. Germline V CDR1 and CDR2: SGDLS, YYNGEE. CDR3 sequence (DNA): TGTGCCAGCAGTGACAGGGCGGTTAGCACAGATACGCAGTATTTT. This translates into CASSDRAVSTDTQYF. Full variable domain (rest looked up from reference TRBV9 and TRBJ2-3): DSGVTQTPKHLITATGQRVTLRCSPRSGDLSVYWYQQSLDQGLQFLIQYYNGEERAKGNILERFSAQQFPDLHSELNLSSLELGDSALYFCASSDRAVSTDTQYFGPGTRLTVL.

The chain carries TRBV15 and TRBJ2-4, with 9 bases that match TRBD1. CDR3 length equals 20 residues. With 0 bases clipped from V and 0 bases from J, the junction kept 12 bases outside the gene matches. Germline lookup yields CDR1 LNHNV and CDR2 YYDKDF (reference sequence). The CDR3: CATSRDHDRGSPIAKNIQYF. The DNA for the CDR3 is TGTGCCACCAGCAGAGATCATGACAGGGGGTCCCCCATAGCCAAAAACATTCAGTACTTC.